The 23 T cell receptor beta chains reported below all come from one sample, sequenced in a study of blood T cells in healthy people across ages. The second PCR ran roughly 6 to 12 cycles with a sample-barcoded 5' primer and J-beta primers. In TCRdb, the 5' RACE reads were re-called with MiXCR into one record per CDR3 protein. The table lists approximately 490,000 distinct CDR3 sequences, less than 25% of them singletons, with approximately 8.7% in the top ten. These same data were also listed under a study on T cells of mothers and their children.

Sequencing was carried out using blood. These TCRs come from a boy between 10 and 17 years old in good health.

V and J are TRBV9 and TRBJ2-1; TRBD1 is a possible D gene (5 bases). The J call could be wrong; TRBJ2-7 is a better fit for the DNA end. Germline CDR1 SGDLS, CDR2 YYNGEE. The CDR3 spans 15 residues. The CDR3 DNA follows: TGTGCCAGCAGCGTAGTGGCAGGGCCTATGGACGAGCAGTACTTC. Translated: CASSVVAGPMDEQYF.

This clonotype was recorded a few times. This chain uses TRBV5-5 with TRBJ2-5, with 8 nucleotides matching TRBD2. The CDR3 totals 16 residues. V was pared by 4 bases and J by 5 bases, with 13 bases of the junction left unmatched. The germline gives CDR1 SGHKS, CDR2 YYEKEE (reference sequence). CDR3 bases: TGTGCCAGCAGCCCCCCGGGGGCGGGGGGTTTGGAGACCCAGTACTTC. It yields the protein CASSPPGAGGLETQYF.

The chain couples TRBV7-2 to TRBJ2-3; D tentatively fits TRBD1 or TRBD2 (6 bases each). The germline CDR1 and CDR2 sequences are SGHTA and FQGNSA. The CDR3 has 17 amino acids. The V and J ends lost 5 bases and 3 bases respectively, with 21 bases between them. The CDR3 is CASSPFGRGGGTDTQYF. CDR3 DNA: TGTGCCAGCAGCCCGTTTGGCAGGGGAGGTGGTACAGATACGCAGTATTTT.

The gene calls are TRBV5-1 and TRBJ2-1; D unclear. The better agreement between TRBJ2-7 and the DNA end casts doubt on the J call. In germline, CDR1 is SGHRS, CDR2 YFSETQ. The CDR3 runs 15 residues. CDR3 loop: CASGGRAGRSYEQYF. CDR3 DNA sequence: TGCGCCAGCGGTGGACGGGCAGGCCGCTCCTACGAGCAGTACTTC.

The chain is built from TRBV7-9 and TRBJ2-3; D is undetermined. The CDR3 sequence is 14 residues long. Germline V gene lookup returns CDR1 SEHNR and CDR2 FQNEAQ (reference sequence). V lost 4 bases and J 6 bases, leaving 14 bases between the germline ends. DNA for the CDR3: TGTGCCAGCAGCTCGGGCTTTGTGGCGGATACGCAGTATTTT. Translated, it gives CASSSGFVADTQYF.

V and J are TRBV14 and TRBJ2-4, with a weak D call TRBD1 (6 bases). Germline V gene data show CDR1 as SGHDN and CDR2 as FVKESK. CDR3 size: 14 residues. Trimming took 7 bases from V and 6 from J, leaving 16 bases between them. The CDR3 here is CASNIPGHLNIQYF. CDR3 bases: TGTGCCAGCAATATTCCGGGACACCTAAACATTCAGTACTTC.

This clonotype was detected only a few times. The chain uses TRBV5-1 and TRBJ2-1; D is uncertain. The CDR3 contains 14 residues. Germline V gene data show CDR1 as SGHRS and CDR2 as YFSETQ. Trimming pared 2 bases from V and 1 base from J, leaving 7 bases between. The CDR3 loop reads CASSFGGSYNEQFF. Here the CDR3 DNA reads TGCGCCAGCAGCTTTGGCGGATCCTACAATGAGCAGTTCTTC.

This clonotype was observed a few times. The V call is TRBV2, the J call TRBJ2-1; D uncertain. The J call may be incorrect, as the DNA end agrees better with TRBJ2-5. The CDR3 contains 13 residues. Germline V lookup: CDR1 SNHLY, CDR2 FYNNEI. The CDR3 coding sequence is TGTGCCAGCAGCGCCGGCCTGGAACCGGCCCAGTACTTC. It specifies CASSAGLEPAQYF.

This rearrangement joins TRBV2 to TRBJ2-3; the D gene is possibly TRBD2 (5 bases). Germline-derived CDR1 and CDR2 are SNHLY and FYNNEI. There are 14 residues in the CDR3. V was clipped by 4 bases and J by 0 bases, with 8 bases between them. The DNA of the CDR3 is TGTGCCAGCAGTGGTGGCGGGAGCACAGATACGCAGTATTTT. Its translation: CASSGGGSTDTQYF.

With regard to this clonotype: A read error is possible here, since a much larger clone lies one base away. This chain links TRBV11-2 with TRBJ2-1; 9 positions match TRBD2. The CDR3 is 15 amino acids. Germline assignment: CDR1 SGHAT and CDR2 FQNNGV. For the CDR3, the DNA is TGTGCCGGCAGCTTAGAGTATCTAGCGGGATCCGAGCAGTTCTTC. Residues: CAGSLEYLAGSEQFF.

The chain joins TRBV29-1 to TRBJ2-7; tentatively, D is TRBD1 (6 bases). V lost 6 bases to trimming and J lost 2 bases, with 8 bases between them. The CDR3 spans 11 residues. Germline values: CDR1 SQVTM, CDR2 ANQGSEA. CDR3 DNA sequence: TGCAGCGTCTCAGGGGCCTACGAGCAGTACTTC. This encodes CSVSGAYEQYF.

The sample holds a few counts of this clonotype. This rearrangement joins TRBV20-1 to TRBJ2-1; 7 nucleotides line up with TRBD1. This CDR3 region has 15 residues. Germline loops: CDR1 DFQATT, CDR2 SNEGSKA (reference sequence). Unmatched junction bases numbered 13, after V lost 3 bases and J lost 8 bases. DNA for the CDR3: TGCAGTGCTAGGGGGACAGACCCTTCTAGCTATGAGCAGTTCTTC. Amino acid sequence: CSARGTDPSSYEQFF.

For the CDR3, the DNA is TGTGCCAGCAGTACACCACAGGGGGACACCGGGGAGCTGTTTTTT. Encoded protein: CASSTPQGDTGELFF. The chain links TRBV6-6 to TRBJ2-2; 8 bases are shared with TRBD1. CDR3 size: 15 residues. V lost 5 bases to trimming and J lost 3 bases; unmatched junction nucleotides: 5. Germline loops: CDR1 MNHNY, CDR2 SVGAGI (reference sequence).

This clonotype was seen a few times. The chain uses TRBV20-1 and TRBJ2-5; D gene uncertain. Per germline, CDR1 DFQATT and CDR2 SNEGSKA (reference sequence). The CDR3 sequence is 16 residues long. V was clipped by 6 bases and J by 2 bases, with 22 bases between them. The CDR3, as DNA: TGCAGTGCCCCGGGTCCTAACAACAAACTGCAAGAGACCCAGTACTTC. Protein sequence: CSAPGPNNKLQETQYF.

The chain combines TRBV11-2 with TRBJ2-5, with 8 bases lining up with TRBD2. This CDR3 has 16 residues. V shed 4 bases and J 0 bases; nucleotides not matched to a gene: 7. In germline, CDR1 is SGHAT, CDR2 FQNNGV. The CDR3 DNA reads TGTGCCAGCAGCTCTCTAGCGGGCCCGTACCAAGAGACCCAGTACTTC. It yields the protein CASSSLAGPYQETQYF.

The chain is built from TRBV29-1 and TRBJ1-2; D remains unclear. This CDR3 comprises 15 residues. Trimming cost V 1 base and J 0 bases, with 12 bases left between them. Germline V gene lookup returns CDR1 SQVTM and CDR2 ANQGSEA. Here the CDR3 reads CSVEVEKQPNYGYTF. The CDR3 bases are TGCAGCGTTGAAGTAGAGAAACAGCCTAACTATGGCTACACCTTC.

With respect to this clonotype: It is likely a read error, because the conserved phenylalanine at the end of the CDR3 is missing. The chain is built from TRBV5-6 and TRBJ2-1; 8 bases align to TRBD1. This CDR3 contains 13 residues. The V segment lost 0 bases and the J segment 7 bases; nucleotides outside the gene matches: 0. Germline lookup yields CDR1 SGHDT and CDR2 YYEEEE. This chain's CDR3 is CASSLDRGNEQFL. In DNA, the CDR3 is TGTGCCAGCAGCTTGGACAGGGGGAATGAGCAGTTCCTC.

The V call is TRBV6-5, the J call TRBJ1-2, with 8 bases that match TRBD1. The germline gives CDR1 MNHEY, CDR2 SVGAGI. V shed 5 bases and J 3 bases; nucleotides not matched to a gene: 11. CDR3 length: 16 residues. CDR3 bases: TGTGCCAGCAGTACGGCTCCGACAGGGGTAGACTATGGCTACACCTTC. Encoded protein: CASSTAPTGVDYGYTF.

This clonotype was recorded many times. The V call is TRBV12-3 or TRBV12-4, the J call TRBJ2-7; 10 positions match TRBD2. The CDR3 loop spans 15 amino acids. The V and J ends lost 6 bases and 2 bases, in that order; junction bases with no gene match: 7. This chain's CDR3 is CASRSTSGTTYEQYF. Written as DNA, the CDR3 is TGTGCCAGCAGATCTACTAGCGGGACGACCTACGAGCAGTACTTC.

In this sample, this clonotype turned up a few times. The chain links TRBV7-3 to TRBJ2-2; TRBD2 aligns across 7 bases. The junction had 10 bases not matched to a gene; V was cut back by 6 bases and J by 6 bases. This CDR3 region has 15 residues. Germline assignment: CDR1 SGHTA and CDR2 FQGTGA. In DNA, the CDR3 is TGTGCCAGCAGAACAACTAGCGCTGAACCCGGGGAGCTGTTTTTT. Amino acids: CASRTTSAEPGELFF.

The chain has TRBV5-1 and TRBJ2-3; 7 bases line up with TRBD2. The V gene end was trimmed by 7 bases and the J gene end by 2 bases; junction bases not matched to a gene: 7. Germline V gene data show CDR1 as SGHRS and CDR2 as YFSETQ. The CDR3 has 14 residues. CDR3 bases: TGCGCCAGCTGGGAGGGGTCCTACACAGATACGCAGTATTTT. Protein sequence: CASWEGSYTDTQYF.

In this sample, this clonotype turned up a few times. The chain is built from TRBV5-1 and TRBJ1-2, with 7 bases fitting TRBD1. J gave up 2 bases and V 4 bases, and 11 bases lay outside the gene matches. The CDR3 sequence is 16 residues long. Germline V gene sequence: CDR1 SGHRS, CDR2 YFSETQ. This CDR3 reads CASSARAGQSNYGYTF. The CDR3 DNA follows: TGCGCCAGCAGCGCACGGGCGGGACAGTCAAACTATGGCTACACCTTC.

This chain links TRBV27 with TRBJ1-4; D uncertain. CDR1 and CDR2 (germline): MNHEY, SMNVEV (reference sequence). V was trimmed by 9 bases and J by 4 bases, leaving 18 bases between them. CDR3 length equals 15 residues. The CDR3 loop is CASAARKNLNEKLFF. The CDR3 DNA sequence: TGTGCCAGTGCCGCACGGAAGAACCTTAATGAAAAACTGTTTTTT.